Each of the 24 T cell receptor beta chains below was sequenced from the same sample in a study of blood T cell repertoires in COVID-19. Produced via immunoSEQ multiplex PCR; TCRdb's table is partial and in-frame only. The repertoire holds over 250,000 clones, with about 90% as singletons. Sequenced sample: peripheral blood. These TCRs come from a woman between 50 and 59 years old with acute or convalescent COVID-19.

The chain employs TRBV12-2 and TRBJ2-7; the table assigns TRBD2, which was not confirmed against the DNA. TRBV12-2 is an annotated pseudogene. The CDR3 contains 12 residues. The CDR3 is CASRFFLRRQYF. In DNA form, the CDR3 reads TGTGCAAGTCGCTTCTTTCTACGCCGGCAGTACTTC.

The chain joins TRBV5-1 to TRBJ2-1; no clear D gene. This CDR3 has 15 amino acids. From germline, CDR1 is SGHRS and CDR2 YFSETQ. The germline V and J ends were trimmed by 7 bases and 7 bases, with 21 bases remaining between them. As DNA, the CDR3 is TGCGCCAGCTGCAGACTCCGGCCGGGTTTTAATGAGCAGTTCTTC. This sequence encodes CASCRLRPGFNEQFF.

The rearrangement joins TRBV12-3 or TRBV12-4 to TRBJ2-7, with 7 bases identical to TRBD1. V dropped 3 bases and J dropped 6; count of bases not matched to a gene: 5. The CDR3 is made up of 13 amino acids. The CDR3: CASSFTGAGEQYF. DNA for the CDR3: TGTGCCAGCAGTTTTACAGGGGCTGGCGAGCAGTACTTC.

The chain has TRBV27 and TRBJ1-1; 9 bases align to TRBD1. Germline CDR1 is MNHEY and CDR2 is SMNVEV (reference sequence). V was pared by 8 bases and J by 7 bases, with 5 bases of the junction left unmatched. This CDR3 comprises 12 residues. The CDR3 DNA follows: TGTGCCAGCGGGGGACAGGGACTTGAAGCTTTCTTT. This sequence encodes CASGGQGLEAFF.

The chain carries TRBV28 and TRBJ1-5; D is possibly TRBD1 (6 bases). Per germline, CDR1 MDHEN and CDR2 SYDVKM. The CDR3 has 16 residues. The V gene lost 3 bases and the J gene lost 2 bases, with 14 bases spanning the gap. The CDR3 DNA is TGTGCCAGCAGTTTTTTTCTAGGGGGGGGCAATCAGCCCCAGCATTTT. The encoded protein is CASSFFLGGGNQPQHF.

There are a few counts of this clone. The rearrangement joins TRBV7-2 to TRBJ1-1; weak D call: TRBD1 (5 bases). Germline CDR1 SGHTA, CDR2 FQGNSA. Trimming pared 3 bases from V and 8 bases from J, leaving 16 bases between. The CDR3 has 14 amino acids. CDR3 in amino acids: CASSFKGLGREAFF. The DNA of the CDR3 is TGTGCCAGCAGCTTTAAGGGGCTCGGGAGAGAAGCTTTCTTT.

The CDR3 sequence: CASSYPARGFQTDTQYF. DNA for the CDR3: TGTGCCAGCAGTTACCCGGCTAGGGGTTTCCAGACAGATACGCAGTATTTT. The chain uses TRBV6-2 or TRBV6-3 and TRBJ2-3, with D possibly TRBD1 on 5 matching bases. The CDR3 sequence is 17 residues long. Looked up from germline, CDR1 is MNHEY and CDR2 is SVGEGT. V lost 2 bases to trimming and J lost 3 bases, with 18 bases between them.

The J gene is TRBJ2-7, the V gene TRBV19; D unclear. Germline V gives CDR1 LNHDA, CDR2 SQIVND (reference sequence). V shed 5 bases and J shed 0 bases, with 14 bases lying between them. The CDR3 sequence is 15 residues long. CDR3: CASSSQTESSYEQYF. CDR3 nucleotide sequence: TGTGCCAGTAGTTCCCAGACGGAGAGCTCCTACGAGCAGTACTTC. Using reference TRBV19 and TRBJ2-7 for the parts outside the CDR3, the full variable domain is DGGITQSPKYLFRKEGQNVTLSCEQNLNHDAMYWYRQDPGQGLRLIYYSQIVNDFQKGDIAEGYSVSREKKESFPLTVTSAQKNPTAFYLCASSSQTESSYEQYFGPGTRLTVT.

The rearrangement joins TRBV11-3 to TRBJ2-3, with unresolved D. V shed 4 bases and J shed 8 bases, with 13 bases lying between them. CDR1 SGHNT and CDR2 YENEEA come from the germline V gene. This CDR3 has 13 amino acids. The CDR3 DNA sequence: TGTGCCAGCAGCTCGGGTTTAGCTCTTACGCAGTATTTT. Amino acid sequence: CASSSGLALTQYF.

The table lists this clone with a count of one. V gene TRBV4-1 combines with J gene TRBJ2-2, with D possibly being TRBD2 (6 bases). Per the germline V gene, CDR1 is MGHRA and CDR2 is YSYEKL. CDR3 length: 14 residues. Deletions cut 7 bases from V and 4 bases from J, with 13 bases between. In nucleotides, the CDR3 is TGCGCCAGCACGTGGAGGGCCGGCACCGGGGAGCTGTTTTTT. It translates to CASTWRAGTGELFF.

The CDR3 bases are TGTGCCAGCAGCTCGCCCACTCTGGGAAACACCATATATTTT. This translates into CASSSPTLGNTIYF. V and J are TRBV7-9 and TRBJ1-3; D is uncertain. The CDR3 covers 14 residues. The ends were cut back, 4 bases at V and 4 bases at J, with 11 bases in the middle. Germline V gene lookup returns CDR1 SEHNR and CDR2 FQNEAQ (reference sequence).

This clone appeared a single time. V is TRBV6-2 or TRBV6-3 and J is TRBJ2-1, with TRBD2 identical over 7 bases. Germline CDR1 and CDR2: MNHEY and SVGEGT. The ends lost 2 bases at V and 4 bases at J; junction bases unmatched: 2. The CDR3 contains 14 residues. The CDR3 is CASSYLGGYNEQFF. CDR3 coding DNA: TGTGCCAGCAGTTACCTCGGGGGGTACAATGAGCAGTTCTTC.

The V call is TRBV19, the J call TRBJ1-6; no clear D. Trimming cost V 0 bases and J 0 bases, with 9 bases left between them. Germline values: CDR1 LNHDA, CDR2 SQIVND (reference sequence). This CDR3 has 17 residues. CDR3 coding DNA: TGTGCCAGTAGTATAGATCTGGGGAGCTCCTATAATTCACCCCTCCACTTT. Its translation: CASSIDLGSSYNSPLHF.

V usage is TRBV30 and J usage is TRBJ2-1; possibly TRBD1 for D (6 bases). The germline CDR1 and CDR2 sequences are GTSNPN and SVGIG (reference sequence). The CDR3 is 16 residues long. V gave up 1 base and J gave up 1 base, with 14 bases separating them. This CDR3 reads CAWSALGQWSYNEQFF. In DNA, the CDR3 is TGTGCCTGGAGTGCCCTTGGACAGTGGTCCTACAATGAGCAGTTCTTC.

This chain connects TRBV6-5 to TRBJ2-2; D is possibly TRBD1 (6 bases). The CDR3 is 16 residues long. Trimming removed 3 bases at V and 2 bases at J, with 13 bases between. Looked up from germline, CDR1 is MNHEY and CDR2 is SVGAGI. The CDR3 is CASSYTGTYNTGELFF. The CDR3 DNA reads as TGTGCCAGCAGTTATACCGGGACATATAACACCGGGGAGCTGTTTTTT.

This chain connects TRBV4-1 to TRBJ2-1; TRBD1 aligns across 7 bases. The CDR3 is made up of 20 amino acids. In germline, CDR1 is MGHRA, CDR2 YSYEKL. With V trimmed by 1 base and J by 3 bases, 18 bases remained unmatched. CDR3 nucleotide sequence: TGCGCCAGCAGCCAAGCGACCCGGGACAGTGACCATCGAATCTACAATGAGCAGTTCTTC. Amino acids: CASSQATRDSDHRIYNEQFF.

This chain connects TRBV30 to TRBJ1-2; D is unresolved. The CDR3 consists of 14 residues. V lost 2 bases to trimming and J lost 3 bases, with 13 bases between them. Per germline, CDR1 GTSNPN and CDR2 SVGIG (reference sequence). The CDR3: CAWSFRERDYGYTF. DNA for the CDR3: TGTGCCTGGAGTTTCCGGGAGAGGGACTATGGCTACACCTTC. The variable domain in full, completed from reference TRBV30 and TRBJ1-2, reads SQTIHQWPATLVQPVGSPLSLECTVEGTSNPNLYWYRQAAGRGLQLLFYSVGIGQISSEVPQNLSASRPQDRQFILSSKKLLLSDSGFYLCAWSFRERDYGYTFGSGTRLTVV.

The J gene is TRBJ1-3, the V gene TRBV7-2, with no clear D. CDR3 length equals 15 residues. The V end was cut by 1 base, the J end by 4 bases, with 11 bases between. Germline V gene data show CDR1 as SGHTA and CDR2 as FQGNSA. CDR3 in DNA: TGTGCCAGCAGCTTAGTTGGAGAGACGGGAAACACCATATATTTT. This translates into CASSLVGETGNTIYF.

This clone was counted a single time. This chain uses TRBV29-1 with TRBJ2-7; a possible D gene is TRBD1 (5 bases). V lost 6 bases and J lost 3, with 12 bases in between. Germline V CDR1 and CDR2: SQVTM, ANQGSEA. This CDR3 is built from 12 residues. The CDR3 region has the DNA TGCAGCGTGGGGCAGGGAAGCTACGAGCAGTACTTC. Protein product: CSVGQGSYEQYF.

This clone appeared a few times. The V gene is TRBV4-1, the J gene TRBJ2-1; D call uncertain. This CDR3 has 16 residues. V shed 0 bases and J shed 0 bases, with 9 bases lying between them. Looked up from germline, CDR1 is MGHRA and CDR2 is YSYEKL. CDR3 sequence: CASSQDYVLSYNEQFF. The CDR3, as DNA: TGCGCCAGCAGCCAAGATTATGTCCTCTCCTACAATGAGCAGTTCTTC.

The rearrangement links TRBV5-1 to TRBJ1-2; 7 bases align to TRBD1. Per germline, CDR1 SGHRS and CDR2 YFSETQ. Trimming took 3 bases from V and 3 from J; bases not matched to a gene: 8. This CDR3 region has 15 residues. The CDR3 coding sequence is TGCGCCAGCAGCTCGGGACAGCCCCCAGACTATGGCTACACCTTC. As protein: CASSSGQPPDYGYTF.

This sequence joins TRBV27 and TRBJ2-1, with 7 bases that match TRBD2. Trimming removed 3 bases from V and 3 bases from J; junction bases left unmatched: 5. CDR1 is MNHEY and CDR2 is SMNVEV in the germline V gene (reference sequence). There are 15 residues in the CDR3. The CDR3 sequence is CASSLSSSGYNEQFF. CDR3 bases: TGTGCCAGCAGTTTGAGTTCTAGCGGCTACAATGAGCAGTTCTTC.

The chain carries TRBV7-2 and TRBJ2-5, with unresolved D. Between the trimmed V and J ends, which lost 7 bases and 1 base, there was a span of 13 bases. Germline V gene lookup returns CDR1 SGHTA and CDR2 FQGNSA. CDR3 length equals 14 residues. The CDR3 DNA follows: TGTGCCAGCACCCCCCGCGGATCCCAAGAGACCCAGTACTTC. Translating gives CASTPRGSQETQYF.

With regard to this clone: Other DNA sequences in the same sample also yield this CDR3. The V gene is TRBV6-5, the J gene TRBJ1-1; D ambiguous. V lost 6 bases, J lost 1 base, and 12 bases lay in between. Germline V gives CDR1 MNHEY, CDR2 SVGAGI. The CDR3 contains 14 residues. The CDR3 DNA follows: TGTGCCAGCAGCTCCGTCGCAGGGAACACTGAAGCTTTCTTT. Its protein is CASSSVAGNTEAFF.